The following is a T cell receptor beta chain sequence with its context. The data were produced by immunoSEQ multiplex PCR, yet TCRdb's version contains in-frame clones alone and is incomplete. Among roughly 100,000 clones, about 89% were seen once, and the ten largest hold about a fifth. The CDR3 has 15 residues. The germline V gene has CDR1 SGHVS and CDR2 FNYEAQ. Trimming left V 3 bases short and J 0 bases short, with 11 bases between. These data belong to a study of control samples from healthy donors and cancer patients. Material for sequencing was PBMCs. The chain carries TRBV7-6 and TRBJ1-1; unclear D gene. The sequence came from a man aged 55 to 69 with lung cancer. CDR3 nucleotide sequence: TGTGCCAGCAGCTTCGATCACGACGTGAACACTGAAGCTTTCTTT. It yields the protein CASSFDHDVNTEAFF.